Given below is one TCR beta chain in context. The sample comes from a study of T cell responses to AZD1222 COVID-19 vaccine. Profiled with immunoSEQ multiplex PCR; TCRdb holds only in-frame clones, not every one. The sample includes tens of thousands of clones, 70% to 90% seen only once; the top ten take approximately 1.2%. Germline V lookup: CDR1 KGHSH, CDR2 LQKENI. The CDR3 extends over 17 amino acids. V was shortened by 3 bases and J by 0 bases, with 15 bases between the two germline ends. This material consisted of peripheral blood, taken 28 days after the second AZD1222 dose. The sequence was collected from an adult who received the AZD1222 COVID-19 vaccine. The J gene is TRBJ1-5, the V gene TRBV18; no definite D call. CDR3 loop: CASSPGAQSYSNQPQHF. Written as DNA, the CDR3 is TGTGCCAGCTCACCCGGAGCCCAGAGTTATAGCAATCAGCCCCAGCATTTT.